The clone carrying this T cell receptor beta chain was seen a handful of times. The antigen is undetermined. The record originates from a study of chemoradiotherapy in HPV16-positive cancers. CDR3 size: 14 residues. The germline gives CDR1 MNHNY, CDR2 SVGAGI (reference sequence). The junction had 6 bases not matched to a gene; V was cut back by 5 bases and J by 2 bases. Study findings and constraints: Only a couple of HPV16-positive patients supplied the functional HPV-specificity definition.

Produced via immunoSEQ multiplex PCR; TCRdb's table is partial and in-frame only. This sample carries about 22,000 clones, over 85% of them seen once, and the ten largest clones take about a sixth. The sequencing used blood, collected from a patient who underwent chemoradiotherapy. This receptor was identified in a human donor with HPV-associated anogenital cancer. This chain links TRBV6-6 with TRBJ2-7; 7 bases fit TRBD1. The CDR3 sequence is CASSNTGVTYEQYF. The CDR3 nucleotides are TGTGCCAGCAGTAATACAGGGGTGACCTACGAGCAGTACTTC.